The 13 T cell receptor beta chains in this list originate from one sample, sequenced in a study of cytomegalovirus exposure and HLA in healthy donors. This PCR relied on a set of 60 Vbeta primers and 13 Jbeta primers. Profiling relied on immunoSEQ multiplex PCR, and the TCRdb table lists in-frame clones only, not all of them. The data hold some 140,000 clones, with roughly 9.6% observed a single time. Material for sequencing was PBMCs. These receptors were taken from a woman between 35 and 50 years old in good health and CMV-seropositive.

This clone was counted only a few times. This sequence joins TRBV6-5 and TRBJ1-6, with a possible D match to TRBD1 (6 bases). The CDR3 sequence is 14 residues long. Germline V lookup: CDR1 MNHEY, CDR2 SVGAGI. V was clipped by 6 bases and J by 6 bases, with 12 bases between them. CDR3 loop: CASSRTGINSPLHF. For the CDR3, the DNA is TGTGCCAGCAGCCGAACAGGGATTAATTCACCCCTCCACTTT.

This chain links TRBV4-2 with TRBJ2-3, with TRBD2 matching 13 bases. This CDR3 has 20 residues. Trimming removed 3 bases from V and 0 bases from J; junction bases left unmatched: 12. Germline CDR1 and CDR2: LGHNA and YNFKEQ. CDR3 amino acids: CASSHPRLAGGLASTDTQYF. CDR3 coding DNA: TGTGCCAGCAGCCATCCCCGACTAGCGGGGGGACTAGCTAGCACAGATACGCAGTATTTT.

This chain connects TRBV7-8 to TRBJ1-1; no firm D call. Germline CDR1 SGHVS, CDR2 FQNEAQ. V lost 5 bases, J lost 1 base, and 5 bases lay in between. The length of the CDR3 is 12 residues. As DNA, the CDR3 is TGTGCCAGCAGCGCAGGGAACACTGAAGCTTTCTTT. Translated, it gives CASSAGNTEAFF.

A few counts support this clone. The chain carries TRBV28 and TRBJ1-2, with 9 bases identical to TRBD1. Germline lookup yields CDR1 MDHEN and CDR2 SYDVKM. The CDR3 runs 16 residues. V dropped 6 bases and J dropped 6; count of bases not matched to a gene: 14. In DNA, the CDR3 is TGTGCCAGCAGCCCACTATTCGGGACAGGGATAGATGGCTACACCTTC. Translated, it gives CASSPLFGTGIDGYTF.

In its sample, this clone was seen a few times. The rearrangement joins TRBV19 to TRBJ1-6, with TRBD1 matching 11 bases. With V trimmed by 5 bases and J by 10 bases, 7 bases remained unmatched. The CDR3 contains 15 residues. Germline assignment: CDR1 LNHDA and CDR2 SQIVND (reference sequence). This chain's CDR3 is CASSGGTGGRSPLHF. The CDR3 DNA reads as TGTGCCAGTAGTGGGGGGACAGGGGGAAGGTCACCCCTCCACTTT.

As regards this clone: Within the sample, other DNA sequences also encode this same CDR3. This chain links TRBV25-1 with TRBJ1-1; no clear D. V was cut by 2 bases and J by 4 bases, with 14 bases left in between. This CDR3 region has 15 residues. CDR1 is MGHDK and CDR2 is SYGVNS in the germline V gene. The CDR3 region is CASSEGIGVVTEAFF. The DNA of the CDR3 is TGTGCCAGCAGTGAAGGAATCGGGGTTGTCACTGAAGCTTTCTTT.

The DNA of the CDR3 is TGTGCCAGCAGTCAACTGGGAGATAGCAATCAGCCCCAGCATTTT. Amino acid sequence: CASSQLGDSNQPQHF. The V and J genes are TRBV2 and TRBJ1-5, with unresolved D. V was trimmed by 5 bases and J by 0 bases, leaving 11 bases between them. The CDR3 has 15 residues. Germline CDR1 and CDR2: SNHLY and FYNNEI.

This clone was seen only a few times. The rearrangement joins TRBV21-1 to TRBJ2-1; the table's D gene call, TRBD1, was not cross checked with the DNA. TRBV21-1 is designated a pseudogene. This CDR3 contains 15 residues. The CDR3 protein is CASRRGREQHNEQFF. Written as DNA, the CDR3 is TGTGCCAGCAGGAGGGGGCGAGAACAACACAATGAGCAGTTCTTC.

This clone was counted only a few times. V and J are TRBV10-1 and TRBJ1-1, with D possibly matching TRBD1 (5 bases). Germline CDR1 WNHNN, CDR2 SYGVQD (reference sequence). The CDR3 has 13 residues. Trimming took 6 bases from V and 0 from J, leaving 8 bases between them. CDR3 residues: CASRRTLNTEAFF. In nucleotides, the CDR3 is TGCGCCAGCAGGCGGACACTGAACACTGAAGCTTTCTTT.

This chain uses TRBV11-2 with TRBJ2-2; 9 bases are shared with TRBD1. Germline V lookup: CDR1 SGHAT, CDR2 FQNNGV. Trimming removed 5 bases from V and 1 base from J; junction bases left unmatched: 5. The CDR3 consists of 16 residues. CDR3 protein: CASSPRTGENTGELFF. The CDR3 DNA is TGTGCCAGCAGCCCAAGGACAGGGGAGAACACCGGGGAGCTGTTTTTT.

This clone was observed a handful of times. The J gene is TRBJ1-4, the V gene TRBV5-1, with D uncertain. The CDR3 extends over 13 amino acids. The V gene's germline CDR1 is SGHRS and CDR2 YFSETQ. V shed 1 base and J shed 8 bases, with 9 bases lying between them. The DNA for the CDR3 is TGCGCCAGCAGCTTGCCGAGTTCCGAAAAACTGTTTTTT. This sequence encodes CASSLPSSEKLFF.

The chain combines TRBV6-1 with TRBJ1-5; perhaps TRBD1 as D (5 bases). In germline, CDR1 is MNHNS, CDR2 SASEGT. The germline V and J ends were trimmed by 6 bases and 1 base, with 13 bases remaining between them. This CDR3 comprises 15 residues. The CDR3 nucleotides are TGTGCCAGCAGGGTTGACAGTTTCAGCAATCAGCCCCAGCATTTT. Residues: CASRVDSFSNQPQHF.

This clone was seen more than once but under ten times. This chain links TRBV7-9 with TRBJ1-4; D perhaps matches TRBD1 (6 bases). The CDR3 length is 17 residues. Germline assignment: CDR1 SEHNR and CDR2 FQNEAQ (reference sequence). V lost 1 base, J lost 1 base, and 13 bases lay in between. The CDR3 DNA is TGTGCCAGCAGCTTAGGTCGCAGGGACATAACTAATGAAAAACTGTTTTTT. It is translated as CASSLGRRDITNEKLFF.